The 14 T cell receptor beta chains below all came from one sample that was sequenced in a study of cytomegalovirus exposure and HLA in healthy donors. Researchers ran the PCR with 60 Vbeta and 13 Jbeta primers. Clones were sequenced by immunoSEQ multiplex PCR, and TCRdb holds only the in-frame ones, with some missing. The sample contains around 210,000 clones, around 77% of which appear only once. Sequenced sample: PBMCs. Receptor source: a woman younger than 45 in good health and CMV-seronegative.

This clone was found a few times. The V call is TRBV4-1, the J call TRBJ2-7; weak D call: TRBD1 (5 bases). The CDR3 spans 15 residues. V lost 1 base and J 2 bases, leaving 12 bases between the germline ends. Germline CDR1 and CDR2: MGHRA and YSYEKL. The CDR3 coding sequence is TGCGCCAGCAGCCAAGTCGCCCACAGGACCTACGAGCAGTACTTC. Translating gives CASSQVAHRTYEQYF.

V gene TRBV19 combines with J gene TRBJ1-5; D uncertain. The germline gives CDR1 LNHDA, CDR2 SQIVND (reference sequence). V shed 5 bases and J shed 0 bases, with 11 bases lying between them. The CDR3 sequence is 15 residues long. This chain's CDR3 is CASSVQVYSNQPQHF. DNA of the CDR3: TGTGCCAGTAGTGTCCAGGTATATAGCAATCAGCCCCAGCATTTT. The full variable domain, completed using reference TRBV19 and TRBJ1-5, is DGGITQSPKYLFRKEGQNVTLSCEQNLNHDAMYWYRQDPGQGLRLIYYSQIVNDFQKGDIAEGYSVSREKKESFPLTVTSAQKNPTAFYLCASSVQVYSNQPQHFGDGTRLSIL.

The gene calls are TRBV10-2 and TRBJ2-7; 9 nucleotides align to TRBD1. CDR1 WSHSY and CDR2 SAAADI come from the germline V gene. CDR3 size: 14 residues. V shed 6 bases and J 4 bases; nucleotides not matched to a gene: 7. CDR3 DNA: TGCGCCAGCAGCCGGGACAGGGCTCTTTACGAGCAGTACTTC. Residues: CASSRDRALYEQYF.

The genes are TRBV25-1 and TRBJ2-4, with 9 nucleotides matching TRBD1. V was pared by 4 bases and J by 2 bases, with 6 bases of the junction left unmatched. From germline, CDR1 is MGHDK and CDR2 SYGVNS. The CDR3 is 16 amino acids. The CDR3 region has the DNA TGTGCCAGCAGTGGGGGACAGGGCTTAACCAAAAACATTCAGTACTTC. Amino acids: CASSGGQGLTKNIQYF.

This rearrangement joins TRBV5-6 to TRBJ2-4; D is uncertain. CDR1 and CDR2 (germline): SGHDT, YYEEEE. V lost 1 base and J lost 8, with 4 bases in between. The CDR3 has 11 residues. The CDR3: CASSLYDIQYF. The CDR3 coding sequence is TGTGCCAGCAGCTTGTATGACATTCAGTACTTC.

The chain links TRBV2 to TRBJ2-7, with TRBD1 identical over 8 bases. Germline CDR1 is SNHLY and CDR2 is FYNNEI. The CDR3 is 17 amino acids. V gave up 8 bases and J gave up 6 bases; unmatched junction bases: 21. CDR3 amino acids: CASVPSRRTGRNGEQYF. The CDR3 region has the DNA TGTGCCAGCGTTCCCAGCCGTAGGACAGGGAGGAACGGCGAGCAGTACTTC.

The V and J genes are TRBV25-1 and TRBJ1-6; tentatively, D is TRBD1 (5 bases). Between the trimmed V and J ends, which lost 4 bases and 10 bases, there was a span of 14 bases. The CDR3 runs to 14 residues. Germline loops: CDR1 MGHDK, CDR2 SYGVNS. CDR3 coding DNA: TGTGCCAGCAGTGGCCCGGGGGATCAGTCACCCCTCCACTTT. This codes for CASSGPGDQSPLHF.

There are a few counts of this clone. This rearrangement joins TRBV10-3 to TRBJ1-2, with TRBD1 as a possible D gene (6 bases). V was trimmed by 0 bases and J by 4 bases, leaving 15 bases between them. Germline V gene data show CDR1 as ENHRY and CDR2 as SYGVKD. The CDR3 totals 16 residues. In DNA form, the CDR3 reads TGTGCCATCAGTGAGTCTTTAGGGGGTTTTAGCTATGGCTACACCTTC. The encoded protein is CAISESLGGFSYGYTF.

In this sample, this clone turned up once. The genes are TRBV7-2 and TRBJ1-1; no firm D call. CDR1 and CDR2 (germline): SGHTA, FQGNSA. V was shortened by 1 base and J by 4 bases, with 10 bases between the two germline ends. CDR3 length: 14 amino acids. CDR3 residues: CASSLVLGATEAFF. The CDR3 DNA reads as TGTGCCAGCAGCTTAGTTCTCGGAGCCACTGAAGCTTTCTTT.

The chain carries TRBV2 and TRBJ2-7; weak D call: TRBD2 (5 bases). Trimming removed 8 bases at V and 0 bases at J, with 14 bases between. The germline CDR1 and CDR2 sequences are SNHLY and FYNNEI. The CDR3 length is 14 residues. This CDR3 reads CASGWTLSSYEQYF. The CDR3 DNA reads TGTGCCAGCGGCTGGACTCTTAGCTCCTACGAGCAGTACTTC. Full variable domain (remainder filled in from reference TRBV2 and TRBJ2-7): EPEVTQTPSHQVTQMGQEVILRCVPISNHLYFYWYRQILGQKVEFLVSFYNNEISEKSEIFDDQFSVERPDGSNFTLKIRSTKLEDSAMYFCASGWTLSSYEQYFGPGTRLTVT.

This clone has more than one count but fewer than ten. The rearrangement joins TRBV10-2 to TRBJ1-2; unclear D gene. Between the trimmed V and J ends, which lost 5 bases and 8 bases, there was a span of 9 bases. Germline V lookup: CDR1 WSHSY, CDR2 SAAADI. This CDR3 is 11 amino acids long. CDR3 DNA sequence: TGCGCCAGCAGTTATGACGGGGGCTACACCTTC. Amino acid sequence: CASSYDGGYTF.

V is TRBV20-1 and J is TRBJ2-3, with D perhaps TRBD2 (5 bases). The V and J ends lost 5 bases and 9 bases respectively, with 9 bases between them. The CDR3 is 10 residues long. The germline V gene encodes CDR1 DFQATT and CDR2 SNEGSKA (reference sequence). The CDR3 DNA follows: TGCAGTGCTGGGGAGCGCACGCAGTATTTT. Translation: CSAGERTQYF.

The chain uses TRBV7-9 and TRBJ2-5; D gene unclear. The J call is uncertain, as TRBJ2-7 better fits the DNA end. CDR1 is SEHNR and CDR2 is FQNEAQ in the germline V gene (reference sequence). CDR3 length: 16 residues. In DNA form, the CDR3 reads TGTGCCAGCAGCCGTGGTACCGGGTCCAGCTCCTACGAGCAGTACTTC. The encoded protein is CASSRGTGSSSYEQYF.

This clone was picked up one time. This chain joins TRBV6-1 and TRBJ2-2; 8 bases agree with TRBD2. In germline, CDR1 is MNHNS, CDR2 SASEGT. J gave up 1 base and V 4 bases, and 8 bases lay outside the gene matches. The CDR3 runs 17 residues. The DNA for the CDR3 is TGTGCCAGCAGTGCGTGGAGCGGGAGTGGGAACACCGGGGAGCTGTTTTTT. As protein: CASSAWSGSGNTGELFF.